This T cell receptor beta chain comes out of a study of blood T cell repertoires in COVID-19 (dated by TCRdb to 2018 to 2021). Notes on the research overall: Samples from collaborators originated in the United States, Italy and Spain and spanned both the acute and convalescent phases of COVID-19. A freely available public database, intended as a resource for researchers studying the immune response to SARS-CoV-2, is where the repertoires were released. Samples came from the ongoing ImmuneRACE study (first 160 participants) plus 1,254 subjects from 6 global collaborators. A de-identified subject ID, COVID-19 status, age in years and sex were almost always included in the sample metadata. HLA class I and class II types, where available, came from metadata supplied by the sample provider rather than from assay-based typing. Subjects who had been exposed to COVID-19, were actively infected with it, or had recovered from it provided the deeply sampled blood TCRbeta repertoires that made up the dataset. The material from the prospective study consisted of cDNA or gDNA derived from T cells, B-cell-depleted T cells, or PBMCs. Study-level results and caveats: Clinical and demographic metadata were provided uncurated, with the amount varying by source and participant.

The immunoSEQ Assay, a bias-controlled multiplex PCR, was used to amplify TCRbeta CDR3 regions from genomic DNA. The original methods were these. The number of nucleated cells in each sample was estimated by amplification of reference gene primers within the assay. Sequence reads were collapsed and filtered to measure the absolute abundance of every unique TCRbeta CDR3 rearrangement. Productive Simpson clonality was computed per sample as the square root of Simpson's diversity index over productive rearrangements. As stored in TCRdb, this immuneACCESS dataset retains in-frame rearrangements with V and J assigned. A fraction of the clones does not appear; measured against another copy, unresolved V genes explain less than half of the discrepancy, and the remainder lacks a known reason. D and trimming were read from the DNA, whereas the V and J calls and clone size are those reported in that table. The sample profile shows about 190,000 clones; about 88% of them were found once. Approximately 6% of the sample rests with the top ten.

Measured from the cysteine to the phenylalanine, the CDR3 is 14 residues long. Just CDR3 DNA is preserved here, 42 bases in frame from base 1. CDR1 and CDR2 (ENHRY, SYGVKD) derive from the germline V gene. Trimming accounts for 4 bases at V and 5 bases at J, while the number of junction bases matched to no gene is 2. In regard to this clone: What antigen it recognizes has not been identified. Per-base quality was not reported, and no clone a single base away is much larger than it.

Each collaborating institution followed its own protocols to collect whole blood in K2EDTA tubes. Collaborator samples were shipped for TCRbeta analysis as frozen whole blood, isolated PBMCs, or DNA extracted from either sample type. The chain employs TRBV10-3 and TRBJ1-6; TRBD1 agrees with 7 junctional bases. The source is a man aged 35-49 years with active or convalescent COVID-19. Sequencing used peripheral blood. Read as DNA, the sequence is TGTGCCATCAGTGGGGACAGCAATAATTCACCCCTCCACTTT. It codes for CAISGDSNNSPLHF.